This T cell receptor (beta chain) was captured by sequencing in a study of OX40 agonist ivuxolimab in advanced cancers. General study findings and limits: At doses 0.1 to 3.0 mg/kg, CD4+ and CD8+ clones expanded. Averaging showed that CD8+ T cells had more expanded clones than CD4+ did.

As to this clone: Antigen: not known.

The trim removed 3 bases at V and 3 bases at J, leaving 7 bases unmatched. The CDR3 totals 16 residues. Germline V CDR1 and CDR2: SGDLS, YYNGEE. TCRdb's table, derived via immunoSEQ multiplex PCR, lists solely in-frame clones and lacks some. This repertoire shows fewer than 80,000 clones, 65% to 90% found once; its top ten account for roughly 0.75%. Exclusion of a patient followed from autoimmune disease history or systemic immunosuppression. The TCR sequence derives from an adult with an advanced solid tumor such as melanoma, head and neck, liver or kidney cancer. This sequence joins TRBV9 and TRBJ2-3; 10 bases match TRBD2. The sample here was CD4+ or CD8+ T cells sorted from blood, taken in a trial of the OX40 agonist ivuxolimab. The CDR3 region is CASSEVGAGGTDTQYF. CDR3 sequence (DNA): TGTGCCAGCAGCGAGGTAGGAGCGGGGGGGACAGATACGCAGTATTTT.